Included here is one T cell receptor beta chain sequence, with context. A junction boundary mismatches the germline segment, possibly from a read error. Alongside a J-beta primer mix, a sample-barcoded 5' primer served in a second PCR lasting roughly 7 to 11 cycles. MiXCR, run by TCRdb on the 5' RACE reads, gives a single entry per CDR3 protein. The sample carries some 670,000 distinct CDR3 sequences, 40% to 65% recorded once. These data are taken from a study of blood T cells in healthy people across ages. Overall study: T cells yielded about one barcoded beta molecule per two cells through template switching.

Looked up from germline, CDR1 is SGHVS and CDR2 is FQNEAQ. CDR3 size: 15 residues. The sample taken for sequencing was blood. V usage is TRBV7-8 and J usage is TRBJ2-5; 7 nucleotides match TRBD2. This TCR came from a woman of 80 years or more in good health. The CDR3 nucleotides are TGTACCAGCAGCGCCGATACGGGGGGTCAAGAGACCCAGTACTTC. Its protein product is CTSSADTGGQETQYF.